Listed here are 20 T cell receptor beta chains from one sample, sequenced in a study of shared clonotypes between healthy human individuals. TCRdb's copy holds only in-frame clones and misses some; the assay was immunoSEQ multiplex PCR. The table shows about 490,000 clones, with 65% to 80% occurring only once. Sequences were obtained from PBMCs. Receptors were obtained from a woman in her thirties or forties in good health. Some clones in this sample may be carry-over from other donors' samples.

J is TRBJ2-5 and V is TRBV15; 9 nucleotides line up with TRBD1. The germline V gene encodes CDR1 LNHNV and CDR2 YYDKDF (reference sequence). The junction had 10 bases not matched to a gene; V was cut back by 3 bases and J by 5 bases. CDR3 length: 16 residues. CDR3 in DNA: TGTGCCACCAGCAGGGAAGGTAACAGGGGGCTGGAGACCCAGTACTTC. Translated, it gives CATSREGNRGLETQYF.

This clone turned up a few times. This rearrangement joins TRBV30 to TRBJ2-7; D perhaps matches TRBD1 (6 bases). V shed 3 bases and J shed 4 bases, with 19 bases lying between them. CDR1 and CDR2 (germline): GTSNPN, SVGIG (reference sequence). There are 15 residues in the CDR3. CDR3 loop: CAWRGVQGLRYEQYF. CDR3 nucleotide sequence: TGTGCCTGGAGGGGGGTACAGGGATTAAGGTACGAGCAGTACTTC.

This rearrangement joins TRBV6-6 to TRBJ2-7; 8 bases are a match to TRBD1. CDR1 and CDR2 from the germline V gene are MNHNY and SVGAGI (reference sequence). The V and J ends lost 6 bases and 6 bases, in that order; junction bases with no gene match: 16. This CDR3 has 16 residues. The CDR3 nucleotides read TGTGCCAGCAGCTCGGGACAGGCGCACCGCATGGGCGAGCAGTACTTC. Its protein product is CASSSGQAHRMGEQYF.

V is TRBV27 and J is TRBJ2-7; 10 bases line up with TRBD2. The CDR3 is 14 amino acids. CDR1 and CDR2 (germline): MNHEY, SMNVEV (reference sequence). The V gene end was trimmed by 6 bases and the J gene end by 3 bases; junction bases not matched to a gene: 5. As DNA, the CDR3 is TGTGCCAGCAGAGAAAGACTAGCGGGCTACGAGCAGTACTTC. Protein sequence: CASRERLAGYEQYF.

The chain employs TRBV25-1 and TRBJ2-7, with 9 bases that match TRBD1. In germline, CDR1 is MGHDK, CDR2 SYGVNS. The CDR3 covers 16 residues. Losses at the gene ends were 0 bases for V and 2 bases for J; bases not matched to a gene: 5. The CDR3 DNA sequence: TGTGCCAGCAGTGAATACGGACAGGGGTGCACCTACGAGCAGTACTTC. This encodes CASSEYGQGCTYEQYF.

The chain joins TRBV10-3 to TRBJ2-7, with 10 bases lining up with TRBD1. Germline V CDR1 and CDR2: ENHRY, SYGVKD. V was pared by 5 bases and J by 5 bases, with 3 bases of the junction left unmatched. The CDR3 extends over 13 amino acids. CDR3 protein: CAISPGQGNEQYF. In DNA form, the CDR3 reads TGTGCCATCAGTCCGGGACAGGGGAACGAGCAGTACTTC.

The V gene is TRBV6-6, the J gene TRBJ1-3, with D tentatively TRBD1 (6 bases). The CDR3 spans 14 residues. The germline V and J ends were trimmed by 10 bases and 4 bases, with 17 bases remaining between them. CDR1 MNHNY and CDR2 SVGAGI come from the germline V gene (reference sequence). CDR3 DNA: TGTGCCACCCGCCCTGTTGGGACAGGAAACACCATATATTTT. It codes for CATRPVGTGNTIYF.

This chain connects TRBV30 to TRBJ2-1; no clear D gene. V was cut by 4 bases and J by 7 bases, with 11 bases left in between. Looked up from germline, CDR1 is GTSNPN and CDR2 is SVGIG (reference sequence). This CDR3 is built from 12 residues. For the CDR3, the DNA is TGTGCCTGGACCCCCGTGATGAATGAGCAGTTCTTC. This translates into CAWTPVMNEQFF.

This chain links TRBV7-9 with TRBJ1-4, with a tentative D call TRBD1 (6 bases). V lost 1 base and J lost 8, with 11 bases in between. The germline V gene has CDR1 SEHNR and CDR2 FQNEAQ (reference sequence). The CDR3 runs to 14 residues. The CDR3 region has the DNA TGTGCCAGCAGCTTAGAAGGGGGATACGAAAAACTGTTTTTT. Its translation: CASSLEGGYEKLFF.

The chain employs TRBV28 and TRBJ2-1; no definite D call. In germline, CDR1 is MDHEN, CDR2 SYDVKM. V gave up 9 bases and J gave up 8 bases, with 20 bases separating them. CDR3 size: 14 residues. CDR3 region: CASENLKGGDEQFF. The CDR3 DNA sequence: TGTGCCAGTGAAAACTTAAAGGGCGGCGATGAGCAGTTCTTC.

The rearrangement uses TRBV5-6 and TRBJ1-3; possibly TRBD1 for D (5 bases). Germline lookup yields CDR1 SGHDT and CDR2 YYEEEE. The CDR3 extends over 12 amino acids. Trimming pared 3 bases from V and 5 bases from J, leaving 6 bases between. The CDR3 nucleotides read TGTGCCAGCAGCTGGGACCGAAACACCATATATTTT. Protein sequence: CASSWDRNTIYF.

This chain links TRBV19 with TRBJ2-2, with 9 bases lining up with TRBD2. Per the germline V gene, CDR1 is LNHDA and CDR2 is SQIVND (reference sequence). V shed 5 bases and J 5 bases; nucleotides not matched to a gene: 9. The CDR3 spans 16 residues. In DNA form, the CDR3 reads TGTGCCAGTAGTCTTAGGACTAGCGCGATGACCGGGGAGCTGTTTTTT. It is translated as CASSLRTSAMTGELFF.

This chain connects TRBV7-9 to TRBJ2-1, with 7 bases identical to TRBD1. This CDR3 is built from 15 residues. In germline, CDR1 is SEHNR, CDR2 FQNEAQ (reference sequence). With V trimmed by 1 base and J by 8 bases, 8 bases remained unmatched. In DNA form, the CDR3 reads TGTGCCAGCAGCTTAGTCGGACAGGCTTCGGATGAGCAGTTCTTC. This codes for CASSLVGQASDEQFF.

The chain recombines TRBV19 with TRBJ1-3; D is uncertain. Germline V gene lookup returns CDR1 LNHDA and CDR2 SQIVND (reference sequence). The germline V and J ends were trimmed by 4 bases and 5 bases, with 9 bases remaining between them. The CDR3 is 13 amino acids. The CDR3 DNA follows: TGTGCCAGTAGTAGGACGGTTCGAAACACCATATATTTT. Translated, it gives CASSRTVRNTIYF.

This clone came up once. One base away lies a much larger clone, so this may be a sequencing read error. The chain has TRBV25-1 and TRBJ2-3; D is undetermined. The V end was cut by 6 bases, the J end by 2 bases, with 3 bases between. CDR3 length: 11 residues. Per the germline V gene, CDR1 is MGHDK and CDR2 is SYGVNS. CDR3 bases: TGTGCCAGCAGCCACACAGATACGCAGTATTTT. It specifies CASSHTDTQYF.

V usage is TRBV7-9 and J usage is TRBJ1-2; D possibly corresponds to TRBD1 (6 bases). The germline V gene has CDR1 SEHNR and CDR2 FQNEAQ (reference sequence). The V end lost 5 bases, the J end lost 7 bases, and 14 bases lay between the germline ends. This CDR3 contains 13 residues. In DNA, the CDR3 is TGTGCCAGCAGCCACACAGGGATAAGTGGCTACACCTTC. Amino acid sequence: CASSHTGISGYTF.

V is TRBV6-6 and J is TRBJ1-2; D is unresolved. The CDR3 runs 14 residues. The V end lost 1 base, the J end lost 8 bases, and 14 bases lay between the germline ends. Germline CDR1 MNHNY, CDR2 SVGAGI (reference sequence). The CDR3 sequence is CASSYFGRTEGYTF. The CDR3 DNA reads TGTGCCAGCAGTTACTTCGGACGCACGGAAGGCTACACCTTC.

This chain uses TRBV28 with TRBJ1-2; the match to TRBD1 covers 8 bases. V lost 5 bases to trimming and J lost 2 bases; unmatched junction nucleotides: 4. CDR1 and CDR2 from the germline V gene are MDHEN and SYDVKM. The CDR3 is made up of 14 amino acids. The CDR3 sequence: CASSPDRGNYGYTF. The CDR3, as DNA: TGTGCCAGCAGTCCAGACAGGGGAAACTATGGCTACACCTTC.

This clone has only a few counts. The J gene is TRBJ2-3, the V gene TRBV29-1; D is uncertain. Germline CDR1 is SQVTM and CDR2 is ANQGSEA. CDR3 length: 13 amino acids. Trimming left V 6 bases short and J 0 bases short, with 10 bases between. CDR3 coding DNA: TGCAGCGTGGCCGTAGCTAGCACAGATACGCAGTATTTT. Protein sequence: CSVAVASTDTQYF.

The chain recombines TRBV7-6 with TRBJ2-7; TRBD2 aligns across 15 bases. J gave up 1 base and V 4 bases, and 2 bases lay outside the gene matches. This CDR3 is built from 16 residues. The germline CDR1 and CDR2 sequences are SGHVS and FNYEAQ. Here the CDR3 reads CASSWTSGRGSYEQYF. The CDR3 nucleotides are TGTGCCAGCAGCTGGACTAGCGGGAGGGGGTCCTACGAGCAGTACTTC.